This TCR beta chain is drawn from a study of T cell repertoires in cytomegalovirus infection. TCRdb itself ran the reads through MiXCR, one entry per CDR3 protein. The table lists some 180,000 distinct CDR3 sequences, approximately 18% of them singletons. As to this clonotype: Its antigen is undetermined.

The study's findings and limits: There were HLA-C-restricted CMV-specific TCR beta clonotypes dominating the ex vivo response.

CDR1 and CDR2 from the germline V gene are SGHNT and YYREEE (reference sequence). The CDR3 is made up of 15 amino acids. Trimming cost V 4 bases and J 0 bases, with 12 bases left between them. This chain uses TRBV5-4 with TRBJ2-3; D tentatively fits TRBD1 or TRBD2 (5 bases each). The sequence derives from a human donor in good health (CMV status not recorded). Some clones in this sample may be carry-over from other donors' samples. The sequenced material came from CD8+ T cells from PBMCs. The CDR3 DNA reads as TGTGCCAGCAGCCCTGGGGACCCAAGCACAGATACGCAGTATTTT. Encoded protein: CASSPGDPSTDTQYF.